This T cell receptor beta chain was observed in a study of cytomegalovirus exposure and HLA in healthy donors (dated by TCRdb to about 2017). Describing the broader study: According to an earlier analysis of 550 to 700 of the donors, some 170 million T cells yielded 117 million unique TCR beta sequences and around 300 Gb of sequence data. An early release covering approximately 600 HLA-typed donors comprised approximately 290 gigabases of sequencing data and approximately 80 million unique TCR sequences. Among the roughly 390 genotyped donors, 75% to 90% belonged to the genetic ancestry cluster associated with self-reported Caucasian donors. The study aimed to test whether cataloging public T cell receptors could reveal signatures of past pathogen exposure. The study profiled the T cell repertoires of about 640 subjects by immunosequencing and related them to cytomegalovirus serostatus. Along with the roughly 670-subject first cohort, a separate validation cohort of over a hundred different subjects was used. To predict cytomegalovirus infection status, the study brought together high-throughput TCR immunosequencing, statistical association of individual TCRs with disease status, and machine learning. To study patterns of TCR occurrence, a later analysis re-analyzed previously published TCR beta repertoires from 600 to 750 donors and added high-resolution HLA genotyping. The later analysis used no new phenotypic data to find candidate immune exposures, relying instead on TCR beta sequences and their occurrence across donors. To decide whether each TCR beta V gene segment behaved as functional or pseudogenic, an earlier analysis of 587 of the donors relied on high-throughput TCR beta sequencing. Alongside the repertoire data, information on donor age, sex, ethnicity and CMV serostatus was compiled. A later genetic analysis took genome-wide SNP genotypes for about three fifths of the roughly 700 donors and used that subset as a discovery cohort. Every discovery cohort repertoire had been produced on one sequencing platform. Class I and class II HLA loci were covered by the typing at four-digit resolution. The number of donors typed differed by locus, with about 620-630 for A, B, C, DRB1 and DQB1, roughly 520 for DQA1, over 600 for DPA1, and around 460 for DPB1. Roughly 5 DR-DQ haplotypes were handled as single units for association and clustering, since linkage in the cohort was strong. Across around 400 genotyped donors of the cohort, an average of about 200,000 unique TCR beta nucleotide sequences per donor were sequenced, and roughly 20% of those sequences were non-productive. Results the study describes overall, beyond this receptor: Compared with equally common non-associated chains, HLA-associated TCR beta chains in a later analysis were more clonally expanded and had lower generation probabilities. Strong co-occurrence of HLA alleles, especially DR and DQ, made assigning TCR associations to individual alleles difficult. Correlated functional status among segregating V segments might reflect linkage disequilibrium, but an unknown experimental factor could not be ruled out. Over 15 rarely observed V segments, including chromosome 9 orphons, were excluded from the earlier analysis of some 590 of the donors because counts were too low. A further reported finding was that TCR beta sequences accurately predicted the HLA-A and HLA-B alleles for most subjects in the first cohort. Compared with the roughly 670-donor mean, donors in an Asian-associated ancestry cluster had fewer N-insertions in productive TCRs, according to a later genetic analysis. Because some donors lacked HLA typing at each locus, the association tests relied only on the typed subset. Roughly uniform sequencing depth across donors was assumed in presence/absence analyses, although this assumption may not hold. According to a later analysis, most CMV-associated TCR beta chains appeared to be HLA-restricted, and the HLA associations seemed to be driven largely by CMV exposure. In the study, 150 to 200 TCR beta chains were listed as associated with cytomegalovirus. According to the authors, the approach could potentially be generalized to other disease states and immunological phenotypes. Most TCR sequences were observed very rarely across donors, whereas some public TCRs were present in many individuals. In an earlier analysis of roughly 560 of the donors, most TCR beta V segments were observed in productive rearrangements about 87% or about 30% of the time, broadly matching IMGT annotations. In this cohort, only TCR beta chains were sequenced, and detectable features were limited by the absence of alpha or paired-chain data. Specific HLA alleles were associated with over 15,000 TCR beta sequences at a false discovery rate of 0.05 in a later analysis. The only immune exposure information available for the cohort was CMV serostatus. Some IMGT-functional V segments, including TRBV6-2 and TRBV6-3, could not be told apart with the 87-base-pair reads, so those segments were excluded. A group of highly shared sequence variants was considered likely to be a technical artifact of the sequencing pipeline. Several of the top co-occurrence clusters appeared to be linked to parvovirus B19, influenza, CMV and Epstein-Barr virus, according to a later analysis. Three of the identified cytomegalovirus-associated TCR beta chains were confirmed in vitro to be specific for cytomegalovirus antigens. In both the original and validation cohorts, the classifier was reported to diagnose cytomegalovirus status with high specificity and sensitivity. A later genetic analysis associated a missense DCLRE1C variant with V-gene and J-gene trimming of TCR beta chains, and an independent cohort replicated the association. In a later analysis, the rate of TCR association differed among HLA loci, with DRB1 alleles having the most associated TCRs and HLA-C alleles having the fewest.

About this clone itself: The clone's antigen remains unknown. Per-base qualities were not stored, and no clone one base away is much larger.

Library method: the immunoSEQ multiplex PCR assay. The multiplex PCR relied on a mix of 60 forward primers for TCR Vbeta segments and 13 reverse primers for TCR Jbeta segments. Amplification of the CDR3 region of rearranged TCR beta genes was performed with a multiplex PCR assay on genomic DNA. The Illumina HiSeq System was used to sequence the amplified TCR beta libraries as 87-base-pair reads. On the study's bioinformatics: A later analysis counted approximately 84 million unique TCR beta chains across the 700 or so repertoires, and 10 million to 11 million of these chains were shared by at least two donors. Raw reads were error-corrected and collapsed into unique sequences by a nearest-neighbor algorithm in which closely related sequences were merged to remove PCR and sequencing errors. To assign V, D and J gene segments, CDR3 sequences were aligned to IMGT reference sequences. For a sequence to be retained, at least a six-nucleotide match to both a V gene segment and a J gene segment was required. A rearrangement was called productive if the CDR3 had no stop codons and remained in frame with V and J, and every other rearrangement was called non-productive. Following IMGT convention, CDR3 was defined as the stretch from the second conserved V-encoded cysteine up to the conserved J-encoded phenylalanine. The earlier analysis of roughly 590 of the donors excluded sequences that lacked an unambiguous match to a single V gene segment. In an earlier analysis of 450 to 750 of the donors, a V segment was called functional when productive rearrangements were above 56.7%, and segregating when the standard deviation between donors exceeded 5%. A statistical classification framework was developed to diagnose cytomegalovirus status using the catalog of TCR beta chain sequences. V and J gene assignment, in a later analysis, came from comparing TCR nucleotide sequences with IMGT/GENE-DB human TR gene sequences. Using the TCRdist pipeline, a later analysis assigned CDR3 sequences along with most-parsimonious VDJ recombination scenarios. A later analysis defined each TCR beta chain by its CDR3 amino acid sequence plus V-gene family, and excluded reads lacking a unique V-gene family. A later analysis removed 550 to 650 highly shared, low-generation-probability nucleotide sequences to deal with suspected cross-contamination and a sequencing artifact. In a later analysis, a clonal expansion index for each public chain was calculated from normalized within-repertoire ranks of inferred template counts. In a later analysis, generation probabilities were computed using a VDJ recombination model fitted to out-of-frame rearrangements, and the results were checked against IGoR. In a later analysis, hypergeometric tests were used to score TCR-TCR, TCR-HLA and TCR-CMV co-occurrence, with a repertoire-size bias correction applied to TCR pairs. In a later analysis, false discovery rates were estimated by permuting HLA or CMV assignments 20 times. In a later analysis, co-occurring TCRs were grouped using DBSCAN, and TCRdist sequence similarity was added for clustering within HLA-allele-positive subsets. Repertoires with fewer than 30,000 or more than 120,000 public chains were left out of co-occurrence clustering, as were several repertoires with anomalous nucleotide sharing. The clones in this table, taken by TCRdb from immuneACCESS, are in-frame only. Not every clone is retained; where verified, under half of the shortfall comes from an unresolved V gene, and the cause of the rest is unknown. V and J calls and clone size are given by that table; D and trimming were obtained from the DNA. This sample comprises roughly 150,000 clones, over 80% of them detected only once. In total, the top ten clones hold approximately 1.4% of the sample.

In total, approximately 700 healthy bone marrow donors made up the cohort. Cohort members were all nominally healthy when sampled, although unrecorded immune exposures were likely present. The donor tested CMV seropositive, placing the donor among the 289 seropositive members of the cohort. A peripheral blood sample was provided by each donor, and peripheral blood mononuclear cells were used for TCR beta sequencing. The Qiagen DNeasy Blood Extraction Kit was used to extract genomic DNA from the blood cell samples. From cysteine to phenylalanine, the CDR3 is 12 amino acids long. Only CDR3 DNA is held: 36 bases, read in frame from base 1. Sequences GTSNPN (CDR1) and SVGIG (CDR2) are obtained from the germline V gene (reference sequence). V is pared back by 0 bases and J by 6 bases, with 6 bases lying between the germline termini.

The material sequenced was PBMCs. The clonotype originates from a girl aged 10 to 17 in good health and CMV-seropositive. This chain is built from TRBV30 and TRBJ1-3, with the D gene uncertain. The CDR3 amino acid sequence is: CAWSVLENTIYF. In nucleotide form, the sequence is TGTGCCTGGAGTGTACTTGAAAACACCATATATTTT.